This entry lists 3 T cell receptor beta chains sequenced from one sample in a study of blood T cell repertoires in COVID-19. Data came from immunoSEQ multiplex PCR; TCRdb stores just in-frame clones and leaves some out. The repertoire holds about 160,000 clones, over 65% seen once, with less than 9.5% in the top ten. The sequenced sample consisted of peripheral blood. All receptors come from a man between 60 and 70 years old with acute or convalescent COVID-19.

The chain employs TRBV14 and TRBJ1-1; D unresolved. The CDR3 loop spans 14 amino acids. Deletions cut 4 bases from V and 7 bases from J, with 16 bases between. Germline V CDR1 and CDR2: SGHDN, FVKESK. The chain's CDR3 is CASSRMGGSNEAFF. The CDR3 DNA reads as TGTGCCAGCAGCCGCATGGGAGGAAGCAATGAAGCTTTCTTT. The whole variable domain, remainder taken from reference TRBV14 and TRBJ1-1, is EAGVTQFPSHSVIEKGQTVTLRCDPISGHDNLYWYRRVMGKEIKFLLHFVKESKQDESGMPNNRFLAERTGGTYSTLKVQPAELEDSGVYFCASSRMGGSNEAFFGQGTRLTVV.

The sample holds a few counts of this clone. The chain employs TRBV10-3 and TRBJ2-4, with D perhaps TRBD2 (6 bases). V was trimmed by 0 bases and J by 0 bases, leaving 6 bases between them. Germline V gives CDR1 ENHRY, CDR2 SYGVKD. CDR3 size: 15 residues. The CDR3: CAISESGLAKNIQYF. Written as DNA, the CDR3 is TGTGCCATCAGTGAGTCGGGACTAGCCAAAAACATTCAGTACTTC.

This chain connects TRBV15 to TRBJ1-1, with D perhaps TRBD1 (6 bases). The germline V gene encodes CDR1 LNHNV and CDR2 YYDKDF (reference sequence). The CDR3 totals 14 residues. Trimming took off 5 bases at V and 7 bases at J, with 17 bases between the two ends. The CDR3 loop is CATSVYDRTSEAFF. As DNA, the CDR3 is TGTGCCACCAGCGTGTATGACAGGACCAGTGAAGCTTTCTTT.